The 7 T cell receptor beta chains below were found in one sample sequenced in a study of cytomegalovirus exposure and HLA in healthy donors. The data were produced by immunoSEQ multiplex PCR, yet TCRdb's version contains in-frame clones alone and is incomplete. The data show about 160,000 clones, with 75% to 90% seen just once and around 2.1% held by the top ten. Sequenced material: PBMCs. The receptors were sampled from a woman under 30 in good health and CMV-seronegative.

The chain has TRBV5-1 and TRBJ1-3, with 9 positions matching TRBD1. Germline CDR1 reads SGHRS; CDR2 reads YFSETQ. The junction had 5 bases not matched to a gene; V was cut back by 4 bases and J by 6 bases. This CDR3 contains 14 residues. The CDR3 loop is CASSPDRGVNTIYF. CDR3 coding DNA: TGCGCCAGCAGCCCCGACAGGGGGGTAAACACCATATATTTT.

The V call is TRBV5-6, the J call TRBJ2-1; 7 positions agree with TRBD1. Germline CDR1 is SGHDT and CDR2 is YYEEEE. This CDR3 region has 14 residues. V shed 1 base, J shed 9 bases, and the junction held 7 bases outside the gene matches. The CDR3 DNA follows: TGTGCCAGCAGCTTGACCCGACAGGGTCGTGAGCAGTTCTTC. This encodes CASSLTRQGREQFF.

This clone was observed once. For the CDR3, the DNA is TGCGCCAGCAGCTTAGGCAGGGGGCTTTCCACCGGGGAGCTGTTTTTT. This codes for CASSLGRGLSTGELFF. This chain connects TRBV5-1 to TRBJ2-2; 8 nucleotides agree with TRBD1. J lost 4 bases, V lost 2 bases, and 7 bases had no gene match. The CDR3 has 16 residues. Germline CDR1 reads SGHRS; CDR2 reads YFSETQ.

The chain couples TRBV4-2 to TRBJ2-7, with TRBD2 matching over 11 bases. Trimming at V came to 0 bases and at J to 4 bases, leaving 2 bases not matched to a gene. This CDR3 has 15 amino acids. The V gene's germline CDR1 is LGHNA and CDR2 YNFKEQ. CDR3 in amino acids: CASSQDLAGGYEQYF. The CDR3 nucleotides are TGTGCCAGCAGCCAAGACCTAGCGGGGGGATACGAGCAGTACTTC.

The chain joins TRBV5-1 to TRBJ2-5; D perhaps matches TRBD2 (6 bases). The CDR3 covers 17 residues. From germline, CDR1 is SGHRS and CDR2 YFSETQ. Trimming removed 4 bases from V and 0 bases from J, with 19 bases in between. The CDR3 DNA reads as TGCGCCAGCAGCCCAAGGCTGGCGGGAATGTACCAAGAGACCCAGTACTTC. Its translation: CASSPRLAGMYQETQYF.

The chain uses TRBV12-5 and TRBJ2-1; 10 nucleotides agree with TRBD1. The CDR3 spans 15 residues. The ends lost 5 bases at V and 5 bases at J; junction bases unmatched: 6. Germline assignment: CDR1 LGHNT and CDR2 FRNRAP. The CDR3 DNA is TGTGCTAGTGGTCCCGGACAGGGGGATGACAATGAGCAGTTCTTC. It translates to CASGPGQGDDNEQFF.

This clone appeared once. J is TRBJ1-1 and V is TRBV7-6; TRBD1 might be the D (5 bases). Germline loops: CDR1 SGHVS, CDR2 FNYEAQ. Trimming removed 0 bases at V and 1 base at J, with 9 bases between. The CDR3 sequence is 15 residues long. The chain's CDR3 is CASSLATRENTEAFF. The CDR3 DNA is TGTGCCAGCAGCTTAGCGACCAGGGAGAACACTGAAGCTTTCTTT.